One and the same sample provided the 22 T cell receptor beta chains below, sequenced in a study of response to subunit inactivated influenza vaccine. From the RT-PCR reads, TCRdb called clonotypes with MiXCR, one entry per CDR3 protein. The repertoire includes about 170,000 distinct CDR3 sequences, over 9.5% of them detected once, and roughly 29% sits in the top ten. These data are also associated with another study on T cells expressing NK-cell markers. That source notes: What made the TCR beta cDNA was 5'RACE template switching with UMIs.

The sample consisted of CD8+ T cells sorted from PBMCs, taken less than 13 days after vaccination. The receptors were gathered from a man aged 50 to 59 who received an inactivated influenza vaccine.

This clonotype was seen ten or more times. CDR3 protein: CASSVDPSPQGGYGYTF. DNA of the CDR3: TGTGCCAGCAGCGTAGATCCCTCACCACAGGGAGGATATGGCTACACCTTC. The V and J genes are TRBV9 and TRBJ1-2; maybe TRBD1 (6 bases). The germline V and J ends were trimmed by 0 bases and 5 bases, with 20 bases remaining between them. Germline CDR1 SGDLS, CDR2 YYNGEE. CDR3 length: 17 residues.

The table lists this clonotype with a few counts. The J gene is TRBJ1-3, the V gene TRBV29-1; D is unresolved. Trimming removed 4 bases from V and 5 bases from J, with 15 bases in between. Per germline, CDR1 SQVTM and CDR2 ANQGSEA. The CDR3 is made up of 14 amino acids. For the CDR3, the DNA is TGCAGCGTTGGGGGTTGGGCCGACCGAAACACCATATATTTT. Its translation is CSVGGWADRNTIYF.

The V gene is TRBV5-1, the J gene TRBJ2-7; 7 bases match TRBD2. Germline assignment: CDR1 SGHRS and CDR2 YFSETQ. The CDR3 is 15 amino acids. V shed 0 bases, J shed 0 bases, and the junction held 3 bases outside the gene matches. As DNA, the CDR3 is TGCGCCAGCAGCTTGGGGCCTAGCGGCTCCTACGAGCAGTACTTC. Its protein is CASSLGPSGSYEQYF.

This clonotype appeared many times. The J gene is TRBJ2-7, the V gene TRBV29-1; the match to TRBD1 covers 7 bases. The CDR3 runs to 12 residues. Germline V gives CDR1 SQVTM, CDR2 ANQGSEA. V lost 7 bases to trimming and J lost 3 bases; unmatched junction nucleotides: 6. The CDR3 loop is CSATGQNYEQYF. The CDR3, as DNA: TGCAGCGCGACGGGACAGAACTACGAGCAGTACTTC.

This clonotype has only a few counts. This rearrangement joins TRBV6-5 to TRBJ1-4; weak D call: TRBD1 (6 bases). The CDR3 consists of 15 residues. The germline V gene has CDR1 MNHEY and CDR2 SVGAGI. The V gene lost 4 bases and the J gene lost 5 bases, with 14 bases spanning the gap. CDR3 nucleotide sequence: TGTGCCAGCAGTTCTTCACAGGGTACCAATGAAAAACTGTTTTTT. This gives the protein CASSSSQGTNEKLFF.

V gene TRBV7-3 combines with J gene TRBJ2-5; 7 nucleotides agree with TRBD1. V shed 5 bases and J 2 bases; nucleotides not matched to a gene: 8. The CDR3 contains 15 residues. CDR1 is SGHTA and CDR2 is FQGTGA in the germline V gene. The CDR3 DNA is TGTGCCAGCAGCAAACGGGACAGCCTTCAAGAGACCCAGTACTTC. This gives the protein CASSKRDSLQETQYF.

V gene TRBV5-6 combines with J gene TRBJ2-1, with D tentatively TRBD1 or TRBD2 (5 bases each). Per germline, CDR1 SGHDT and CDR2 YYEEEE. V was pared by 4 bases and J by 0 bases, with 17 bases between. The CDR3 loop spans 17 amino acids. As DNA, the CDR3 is TGTGCCAGCAGCCCCTTTTTTTGGGGGAGCTCCTACAATGAGCAGTTCTTC. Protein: CASSPFFWGSSYNEQFF.

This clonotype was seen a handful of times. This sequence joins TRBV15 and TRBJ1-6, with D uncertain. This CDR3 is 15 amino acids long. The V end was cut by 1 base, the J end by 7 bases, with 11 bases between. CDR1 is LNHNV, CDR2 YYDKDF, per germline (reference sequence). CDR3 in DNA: TGTGCCACCAGCAGAGCGCGGCGGAACAATTCACCCCTCCACTTT. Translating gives CATSRARRNNSPLHF.

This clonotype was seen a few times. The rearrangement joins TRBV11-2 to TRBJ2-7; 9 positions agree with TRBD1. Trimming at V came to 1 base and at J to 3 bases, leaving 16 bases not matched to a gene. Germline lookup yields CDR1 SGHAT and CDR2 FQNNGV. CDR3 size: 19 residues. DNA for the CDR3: TGTGCCAGCAGCTTAGGTTGGACAGGGGACCCCCGATCTTTCTACGAGCAGTACTTC. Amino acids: CASSLGWTGDPRSFYEQYF. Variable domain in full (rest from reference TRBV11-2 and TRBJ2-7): EAGVAQSPRYKIIEKRQSVAFWCNPISGHATLYWYQQILGQGPKLLIQFQNNGVVDDSQLPKDRFSAERLKGVDSTLKIQPAKLEDSAVYLCASSLGWTGDPRSFYEQYFGPGTRLTVT.

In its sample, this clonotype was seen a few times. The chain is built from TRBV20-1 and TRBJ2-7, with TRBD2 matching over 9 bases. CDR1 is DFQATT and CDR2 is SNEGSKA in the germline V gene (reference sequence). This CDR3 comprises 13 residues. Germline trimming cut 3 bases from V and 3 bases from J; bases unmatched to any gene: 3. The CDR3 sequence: CSARLAGNYEQYF. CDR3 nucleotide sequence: TGCAGTGCTAGGCTAGCGGGAAACTACGAGCAGTACTTC.

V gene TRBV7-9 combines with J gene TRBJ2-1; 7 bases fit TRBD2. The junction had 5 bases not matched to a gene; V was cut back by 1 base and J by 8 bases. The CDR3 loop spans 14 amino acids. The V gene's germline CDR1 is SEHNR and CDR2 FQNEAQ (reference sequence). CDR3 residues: CASSLEASGDEQFF. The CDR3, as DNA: TGTGCCAGCAGCTTAGAGGCAAGCGGGGATGAGCAGTTCTTC.

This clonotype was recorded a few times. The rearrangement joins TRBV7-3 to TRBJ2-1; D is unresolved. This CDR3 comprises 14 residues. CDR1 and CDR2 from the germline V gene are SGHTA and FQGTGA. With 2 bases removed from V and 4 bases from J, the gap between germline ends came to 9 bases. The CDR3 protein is CASSLSDGYNEQFF. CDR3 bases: TGTGCCAGCAGCTTATCAGACGGTTACAATGAGCAGTTCTTC.

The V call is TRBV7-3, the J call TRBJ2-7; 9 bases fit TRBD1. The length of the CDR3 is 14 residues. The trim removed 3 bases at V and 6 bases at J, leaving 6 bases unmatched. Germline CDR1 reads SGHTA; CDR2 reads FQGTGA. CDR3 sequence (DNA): TGTGCCAGCAGCTTGACAGGGACAGGGAGCGAGCAGTACTTC. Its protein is CASSLTGTGSEQYF.

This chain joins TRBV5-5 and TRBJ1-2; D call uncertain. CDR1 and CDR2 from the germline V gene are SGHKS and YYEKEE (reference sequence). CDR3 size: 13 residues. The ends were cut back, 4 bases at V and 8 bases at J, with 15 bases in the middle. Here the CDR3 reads CASSKDGSLGYTF. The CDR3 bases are TGTGCCAGCAGCAAGGACGGCTCCCTCGGCTACACCTTC.

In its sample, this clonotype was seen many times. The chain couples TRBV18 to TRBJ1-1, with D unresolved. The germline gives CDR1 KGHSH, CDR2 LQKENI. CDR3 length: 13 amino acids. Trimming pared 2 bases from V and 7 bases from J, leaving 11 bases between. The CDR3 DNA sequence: TGTGCCAGCTCACCAAAAATCGGAGGTGAAGCTTTCTTT. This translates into CASSPKIGGEAFF.

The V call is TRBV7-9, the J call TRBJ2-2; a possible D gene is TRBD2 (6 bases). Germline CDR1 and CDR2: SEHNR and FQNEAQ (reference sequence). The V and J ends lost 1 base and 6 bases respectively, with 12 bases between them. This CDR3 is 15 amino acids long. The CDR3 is CASSLEEGSAGELFF. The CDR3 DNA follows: TGTGCCAGCAGCTTAGAGGAGGGCTCGGCCGGGGAGCTGTTTTTT.

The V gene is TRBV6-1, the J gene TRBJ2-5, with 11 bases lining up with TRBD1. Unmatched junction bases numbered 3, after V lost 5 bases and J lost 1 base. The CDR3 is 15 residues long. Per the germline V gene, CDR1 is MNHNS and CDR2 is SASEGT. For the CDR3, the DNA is TGTGCCAGCAGTACAGGGACAGGGGGCCAAGAGACCCAGTACTTC. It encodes CASSTGTGGQETQYF.

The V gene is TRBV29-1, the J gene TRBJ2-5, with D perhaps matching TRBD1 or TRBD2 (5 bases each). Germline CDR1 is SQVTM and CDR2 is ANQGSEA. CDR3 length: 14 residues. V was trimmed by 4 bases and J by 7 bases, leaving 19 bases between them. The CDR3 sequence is CSVAGANVERTQYF. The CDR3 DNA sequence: TGCAGCGTTGCCGGGGCCAACGTAGAAAGGACCCAGTACTTC.

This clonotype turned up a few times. The CDR3 DNA is TGTGCCAGCAGTTTTCCCGGCACAGATACGCAGTATTTT. Its translation: CASSFPGTDTQYF. The chain joins TRBV28 to TRBJ2-3; D gene ambiguous. Germline V gives CDR1 MDHEN, CDR2 SYDVKM. Trimming pared 3 bases from V and 1 base from J, leaving 5 bases between. This CDR3 has 13 amino acids.

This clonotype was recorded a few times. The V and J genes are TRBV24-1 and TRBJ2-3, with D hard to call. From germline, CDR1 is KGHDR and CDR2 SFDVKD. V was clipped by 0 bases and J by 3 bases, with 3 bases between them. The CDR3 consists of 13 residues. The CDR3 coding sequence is TGTGCCACCAGTGATTTGCTAACAGATACGCAGTATTTT. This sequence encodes CATSDLLTDTQYF.

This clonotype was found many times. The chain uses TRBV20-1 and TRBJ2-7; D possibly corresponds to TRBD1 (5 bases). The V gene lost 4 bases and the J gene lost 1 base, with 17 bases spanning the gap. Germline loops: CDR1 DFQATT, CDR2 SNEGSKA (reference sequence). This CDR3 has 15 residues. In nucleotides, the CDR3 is TGCAGTGCTACAAAGTTAACAGGAACATCCTACGAGCAGTACTTC. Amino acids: CSATKLTGTSYEQYF.

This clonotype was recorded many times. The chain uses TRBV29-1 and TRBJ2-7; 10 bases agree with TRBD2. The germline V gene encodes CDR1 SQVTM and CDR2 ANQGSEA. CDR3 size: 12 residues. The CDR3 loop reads CSASGGTYEQYF. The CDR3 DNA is TGCAGTGCTAGCGGGGGAACCTACGAGCAGTACTTC.